Shown below are 6 T cell receptor beta chains from a single sample sequenced in a study of cytomegalovirus exposure and HLA in healthy donors. PCR primers comprised 60 Vbeta and 13 Jbeta primers. Here immunoSEQ multiplex PCR was the method, and the copy in TCRdb shows in-frame clones only, minus some. Altogether around 70,000 clones are present, roughly 82% being singletons, with the ten largest covering 9% to 13%. The sample taken for sequencing was PBMCs. The origin of the receptors is a male donor in good health and CMV-seropositive.

V is TRBV6-5 and J is TRBJ2-7; D remains unclear. Per the germline V gene, CDR1 is MNHEY and CDR2 is SVGAGI. The V end lost 0 bases, the J end lost 3 bases, and 15 bases lay between the germline ends. The CDR3 consists of 16 residues. In nucleotides, the CDR3 is TGTGCCAGCAGTTACTCGTACCGATCAACAAACTACGAGCAGTACTTC. Encoded protein: CASSYSYRSTNYEQYF.

This rearrangement joins TRBV28 to TRBJ2-5; D remains unclear. Germline CDR1 and CDR2: MDHEN and SYDVKM. V gave up 0 bases and J gave up 3 bases, with 8 bases separating them. The CDR3 extends over 14 amino acids. CDR3 DNA: TGTGCCAGCAGTTTATGGGCCCGCAAAGAGACCCAGTACTTC. Its translation is CASSLWARKETQYF. The entire variable domain, with the rest obtained from reference TRBV28 and TRBJ2-5, is as follows: DVKVTQSSRYLVKRTGEKVFLECVQDMDHENMFWYRQDPGLGLRLIYFSYDVKMKEKGDIPEGYSVSREKKERFSLILESASTNQTSMYLCASSLWARKETQYFGPGTRLLVL.

Note on this clone: Germline is not matched at one junction end, which may reflect a read error. V and J are TRBV7-9 and TRBJ1-5; D possibly corresponds to TRBD1 (5 bases). Germline CDR1 SEHNR, CDR2 FQNEAQ (reference sequence). The CDR3 runs 12 residues. The DNA of the CDR3 is TGTTCCAGCAGCCTAGGGGAGCAGCCCCAGCATTTT. This encodes CSSSLGEQPQHF. The full variable domain, rest sourced from reference TRBV7-9 and TRBJ1-5, is DTGVSQNPRHKITKRGQNVTFRCDPISEHNRLYWYRQTLGQGPEFLTYFQNEAQLEKSRLLSDRFSAERPKGSFSTLEIQRTEQGDSAMYLCSSSLGEQPQHFGDGTRLSIL.

The V and J genes are TRBV9 and TRBJ1-1; D ambiguous. This CDR3 is 15 amino acids long. Germline CDR1 reads SGDLS; CDR2 reads YYNGEE. The V gene lost 0 bases and the J gene lost 0 bases, with 9 bases spanning the gap. DNA for the CDR3: TGTGCCAGCAGCGTAGAACCGGGGATGAACACTGAAGCTTTCTTT. Translation: CASSVEPGMNTEAFF.

This clone was seen only once. The gene calls are TRBV28 and TRBJ2-1, with TRBD2 matching over 9 bases. The germline CDR1 and CDR2 sequences are MDHEN and SYDVKM. This CDR3 contains 13 residues. The V gene end was trimmed by 6 bases and the J gene end by 10 bases; junction bases not matched to a gene: 7. CDR3 loop: CASRAGGLPEQFF. CDR3 DNA: TGTGCCAGCAGGGCGGGGGGGCTCCCGGAGCAGTTCTTC. Variable domain in full (rest from reference TRBV28 and TRBJ2-1): DVKVTQSSRYLVKRTGEKVFLECVQDMDHENMFWYRQDPGLGLRLIYFSYDVKMKEKGDIPEGYSVSREKKERFSLILESASTNQTSMYLCASRAGGLPEQFFGPGTRLTVL.

The gene calls are TRBV18 and TRBJ1-1; the D gene is possibly TRBD1 (5 bases). V lost 3 bases to trimming and J lost 1 base, with 12 bases between them. The CDR3 runs 15 residues. CDR1 and CDR2 (germline): KGHSH, LQKENI. DNA for the CDR3: TGTGCCAGCTCACCGTCCAGGGAAAAGAACACTGAAGCTTTCTTT. Amino acids: CASSPSREKNTEAFF. The full variable domain, with the rest looked up from reference TRBV18 and TRBJ1-1, is NAGVMQNPRHLVRRRGQEARLRCSPMKGHSHVYWYRQLPEEGLKFMVYLQKENIIDESGMPKERFSAEFPKEGPSILRIQQVVRGDSAAYFCASSPSREKNTEAFFGQGTRLTVV.